This passage covers 5 T cell receptor beta chains from one sample sequenced in a study of T cell changes during pregnancy in multiple sclerosis. Produced via immunoSEQ multiplex PCR; TCRdb's table is partial and in-frame only. The sample consists of tens of thousands of clones, roughly 90% of them appearing once. This specimen consisted of CD8+ T cells from peripheral blood mononuclear cells, obtained in the third trimester of pregnancy. All receptors derive from a female donor with multiple sclerosis, enrolled in a pregnancy study.

CDR3 amino acids: CASSLEGAEGSPLHF. CDR3 DNA: TGTGCCAGCAGCTTAGAGGGAGCCGAGGGCTCACCCCTCCACTTT. V is TRBV7-9 and J is TRBJ1-6; no reliable D call. This CDR3 region has 15 residues. Germline V lookup: CDR1 SEHNR, CDR2 FQNEAQ (reference sequence). Trimming took 1 base from V and 10 from J, leaving 14 bases between them. Based on the CDR3 plus reference TRBV7-9 and TRBJ1-6, the full variable domain is DTGVSQNPRHKITKRGQNVTFRCDPISEHNRLYWYRQTLGQGPEFLTYFQNEAQLEKSRLLSDRFSAERPKGSFSTLEIQRTEQGDSAMYLCASSLEGAEGSPLHFGNGTRLTVT.

The chain employs TRBV7-9 and TRBJ1-1; D perhaps matches TRBD1 (5 bases). V lost 5 bases and J lost 4, with 20 bases in between. The CDR3 sequence is 16 residues long. The germline CDR1 and CDR2 sequences are SEHNR and FQNEAQ (reference sequence). The CDR3 coding sequence is TGTGCCAGCAGCCCATCCGGCGGCAGGGCTGGCACTGAAGCTTTCTTT. This sequence encodes CASSPSGGRAGTEAFF. Variable domain in full (rest from reference TRBV7-9 and TRBJ1-1): DTGVSQNPRHKITKRGQNVTFRCDPISEHNRLYWYRQTLGQGPEFLTYFQNEAQLEKSRLLSDRFSAERPKGSFSTLEIQRTEQGDSAMYLCASSPSGGRAGTEAFFGQGTRLTVV.

The chain joins TRBV19 to TRBJ2-3; 10 bases align to TRBD1. This CDR3 is 15 amino acids long. With V trimmed by 8 bases and J by 7 bases, 12 bases remained unmatched. CDR1 and CDR2 from the germline V gene are LNHDA and SQIVND (reference sequence). This CDR3 is CASGLGTGALYTQYF. The CDR3 nucleotides are TGTGCCAGTGGACTAGGGACAGGGGCGTTGTATACGCAGTATTTT.

The chain is built from TRBV19 and TRBJ2-2; 7 nucleotides agree with TRBD2. Germline trimming cut 2 bases from V and 3 bases from J; bases unmatched to any gene: 3. Germline CDR1 is LNHDA and CDR2 is SQIVND (reference sequence). The CDR3 sequence is 15 residues long. The CDR3 DNA reads TGTGCCAGTAGTATAATGCGGGAGTACACCGGGGAGCTGTTTTTT. It specifies CASSIMREYTGELFF.

The chain carries TRBV27 and TRBJ1-5, with a weak D call TRBD1 (6 bases). Deletions cut 8 bases from V and 4 bases from J, with 15 bases between. CDR3 length: 14 amino acids. CDR1 is MNHEY, CDR2 SMNVEV, per germline (reference sequence). In DNA form, the CDR3 reads TGTGCCAGCGGACAACAGGGTGGGAATCAGCCCCAGCATTTT. Translating it yields CASGQQGGNQPQHF.